The next 19 T cell receptor beta chains were all read from a single sample in a study of technical replicates of blood from several donors. TCRdb keeps only in-frame clones here, not all; method: immunoSEQ multiplex PCR. Of some 90,000 clones detected, 90% to 95% appear once; the ten largest clones hold about 0.3%. The sequencing input was T cells isolated from PBMCs. These receptors were taken from a human donor in good health.

The chain uses TRBV29-1 and TRBJ1-2, with 8 bases aligning to TRBD1. The J segment lost 2 bases and the V segment lost 5 bases, leaving 13 bases of the junction unmatched. The CDR3 spans 16 residues. Per germline, CDR1 SQVTM and CDR2 ANQGSEA. Here the CDR3 reads CSVLLDRVVINYGYTF. The CDR3 bases are TGCAGCGTTTTATTGGACAGGGTAGTTATCAACTATGGCTACACCTTC.

The chain has TRBV9 and TRBJ2-2; D ambiguous. Germline CDR1 is SGDLS and CDR2 is YYNGEE. The CDR3 has 13 residues. V shed 0 bases and J shed 5 bases, with 5 bases lying between them. The CDR3: CASSVAGTGELFF. The CDR3 bases are TGTGCCAGCAGCGTAGCCGGGACCGGGGAGCTGTTTTTT.

The rearrangement uses TRBV7-9 and TRBJ2-6, with TRBD1 as a possible D gene (6 bases). Deletions cut 5 bases from V and 2 bases from J, with 10 bases between. Germline loops: CDR1 SEHNR, CDR2 FQNEAQ (reference sequence). The CDR3 loop spans 15 amino acids. CDR3 nucleotide sequence: TGTGCCAGCAGCGTACAGGGAACTGGGGCCAACGTCCTGACTTTC. As protein: CASSVQGTGANVLTF.

The J gene is TRBJ1-5, the V gene TRBV5-5, with no clear D. Germline CDR1 SGHKS, CDR2 YYEKEE (reference sequence). The CDR3 contains 16 residues. V was pared by 0 bases and J by 5 bases, with 15 bases between. DNA for the CDR3: TGTGCCAGCAGCTTGGAACGGTTTAGCAGCGATCAGCCCCAGCATTTT. It is translated as CASSLERFSSDQPQHF.

In this sample, this clone turned up once. CDR3 protein: CASSLFQAASGNTQYF. CDR3 sequence (DNA): TGTGCCAGCAGCTTGTTCCAGGCGGCTAGCGGGAATACGCAGTATTTT. The gene calls are TRBV5-6 and TRBJ2-3; 9 bases align to TRBD2. V was clipped by 1 base and J by 7 bases; unmatched bases: 10. Looked up from germline, CDR1 is SGHDT and CDR2 is YYEEEE. The CDR3 spans 16 residues.

V gene TRBV13 combines with J gene TRBJ2-7; a weak D match, TRBD2 (7 bases). Trimming removed 4 bases at V and 0 bases at J, with 13 bases between. Germline-derived CDR1 and CDR2 are PRHDT and FYEKMQ (reference sequence). The CDR3 spans 15 residues. CDR3 amino acids: CASSSRGGGSYEQYF. The CDR3 DNA is TGTGCCAGCAGCTCCCGCGGGGGCGGCTCCTACGAGCAGTACTTC.

The rearrangement links TRBV25-1 to TRBJ2-3; TRBD1 matches 7 bases. In germline, CDR1 is MGHDK, CDR2 SYGVNS. Trimming removed 2 bases from V and 3 bases from J; junction bases left unmatched: 2. CDR3 length: 14 amino acids. This CDR3 reads CASSEDRVTDTQYF. The CDR3 region has the DNA TGTGCCAGCAGTGAAGACAGGGTGACAGATACGCAGTATTTT.

This CDR3 is CASSGTGPNEQFF. In nucleotides, the CDR3 is TGTGCCAGCAGCGGGACAGGACCCAATGAGCAGTTCTTC. The genes are TRBV6-5 and TRBJ2-1; 8 nucleotides line up with TRBD1. The CDR3 extends over 13 amino acids. After removal of 6 bases from V and 6 bases from J, the junction contained 4 bases not matched to a gene. Germline CDR1 reads MNHEY; CDR2 reads SVGAGI.

This clone appeared a single time. This rearrangement joins TRBV5-1 to TRBJ2-2; perhaps TRBD1 as D (6 bases). The CDR3 loop spans 15 amino acids. The V and J ends lost 7 bases and 3 bases respectively, with 16 bases between them. Germline V gene data show CDR1 as SGHRS and CDR2 as YFSETQ. CDR3: CASGELTGHTGELFF. The CDR3 DNA reads TGCGCCAGCGGGGAGTTAACAGGGCACACCGGGGAGCTGTTTTTT.

The V gene is TRBV19, the J gene TRBJ1-5; possible D gene TRBD1, 6 bases. V lost 4 bases to trimming and J lost 4 bases, with 17 bases between them. The CDR3 runs 16 residues. CDR1 and CDR2 from the germline V gene are LNHDA and SQIVND (reference sequence). CDR3 sequence reads: CASSTSHRASNQPQHF. Here the CDR3 DNA reads TGTGCCAGTAGTACCTCCCACAGGGCGTCGAATCAGCCCCAGCATTTT.

The rearrangement joins TRBV5-1 to TRBJ2-7; a weak D match, TRBD1 (6 bases). Germline V gene lookup returns CDR1 SGHRS and CDR2 YFSETQ. CDR3 length: 14 amino acids. The V end lost 2 bases, the J end lost 2 bases, and 11 bases lay between the germline ends. CDR3 protein: CASSLGQIPYEQYF. CDR3 in DNA: TGCGCCAGCAGCTTAGGACAGATCCCCTACGAGCAGTACTTC.

The gene calls are TRBV7-9 and TRBJ2-1, with TRBD2 matching 8 bases. With 5 bases clipped from V and 0 bases from J, the junction kept 3 bases outside the gene matches. The CDR3 extends over 15 amino acids. Germline V CDR1 and CDR2: SEHNR, FQNEAQ (reference sequence). The CDR3 region has the DNA TGTGCCAGCAGCGAGCGGGGGAGCTCCTACAATGAGCAGTTCTTC. Translation: CASSERGSSYNEQFF.

V is TRBV7-8 and J is TRBJ2-5; 8 positions match TRBD2. The V and J ends lost 4 bases and 5 bases, in that order; junction bases with no gene match: 9. CDR3 size: 15 residues. CDR1 and CDR2 from the germline V gene are SGHVS and FQNEAQ. DNA for the CDR3: TGTGCCAGCAGCTCATCCGGGGGGGGCCCGGAGACCCAGTACTTC. Encoded protein: CASSSSGGGPETQYF.

The CDR3 sequence: CASTSGTGREKLFF. The CDR3 DNA follows: TGTGCCAGCACGAGCGGGACAGGGAGAGAAAAACTGTTTTTT. The rearrangement uses TRBV27 and TRBJ1-4, with 9 bases identical to TRBD1. Germline V gives CDR1 MNHEY, CDR2 SMNVEV (reference sequence). The CDR3 loop spans 14 amino acids. V was clipped by 7 bases and J by 8 bases; unmatched bases: 8.

The rearrangement joins TRBV5-1 to TRBJ1-1; D is undetermined. Trimming took off 1 base at V and 4 bases at J, with 17 bases between the two ends. CDR1 and CDR2 (germline): SGHRS, YFSETQ. The CDR3 sequence is 16 residues long. As DNA, the CDR3 is TGCGCCAGCAGCTTGAGCCCTTCCGGAGCGGGCACTGAAGCTTTCTTT. This codes for CASSLSPSGAGTEAFF.

The J gene is TRBJ2-7, the V gene TRBV7-9, with 9 bases matching TRBD1. The CDR3 is 15 residues long. In germline, CDR1 is SEHNR, CDR2 FQNEAQ (reference sequence). J lost 9 bases, V lost 4 bases, and 13 bases had no gene match. This CDR3 reads CASSSGQGLLSRQYF. As DNA, the CDR3 is TGTGCCAGCAGCTCGGGACAGGGACTATTAAGTAGGCAGTACTTC.

J is TRBJ2-1 and V is TRBV19; D is uncertain. Between the trimmed V and J ends, which lost 3 bases and 0 bases, there was a span of 12 bases. The CDR3 runs 16 residues. The germline V gene encodes CDR1 LNHDA and CDR2 SQIVND (reference sequence). The DNA of the CDR3 is TGTGCCAGTAGTATTAGGCTAGAAGGCTCCTACAATGAGCAGTTCTTC. This codes for CASSIRLEGSYNEQFF.

The chain links TRBV15 to TRBJ1-1, with 9 nucleotides matching TRBD1. Trimming took 9 bases from V and 1 from J; bases not matched to a gene: 6. Germline V lookup: CDR1 LNHNV, CDR2 YYDKDF (reference sequence). The CDR3 loop spans 14 amino acids. The CDR3 loop is CATNKGQGNTEAFF. CDR3 bases: TGTGCCACGAACAAGGGACAGGGGAACACTGAAGCTTTCTTT.

This clone has a single count. The rearrangement uses TRBV19 and TRBJ2-1; maybe TRBD2 (5 bases). The CDR3 spans 15 residues. Germline V gene lookup returns CDR1 LNHDA and CDR2 SQIVND (reference sequence). Trimming left V 5 bases short and J 12 bases short, with 23 bases between. The CDR3 spells CASSGLWETGQGQFF. The CDR3 nucleotides read TGTGCCAGTAGTGGGCTTTGGGAGACGGGTCAAGGGCAGTTCTTC.